Sequencing of this TCR beta chain was carried out in a study of blood T cell repertoires in COVID-19 (dated by TCRdb to 2020 to 2022). Background on the whole study: Collaborator samples came from the United States, Italy and Spain and covered acute and convalescent phases of COVID-19. Subjects who had been exposed to COVID-19, were actively infected with it, or had recovered from it provided the deeply sampled blood TCRbeta repertoires that made up the dataset. HLA class I and class II types, where available, came from metadata supplied by the sample provider rather than from assay-based typing. The material from the prospective study consisted of cDNA or gDNA derived from T cells, B-cell-depleted T cells, or PBMCs. The samples were drawn from two sources: the first 160 participants of the ongoing ImmuneRACE study, and approximately 1,300 subjects contributed by 6 global collaborators. The repertoires were released in a freely available public database intended as a resource for research on the immune response to SARS-CoV-2. A de-identified subject ID, COVID-19 status, age in years and sex were almost always included in the sample metadata. The investigation overall reported the following: The quantity of clinical and demographic metadata differed by source and by participant and was supplied without curation.

The CDR3 measures 14 amino acids from cysteine to phenylalanine. CDR3 DNA is the only sequence kept; it has 42 bases, read in frame from the first base. Trimming takes 2 bases off V and 2 bases off J; junction bases not matched to a gene: 3. From the germline V gene, CDR1 is SGDLS and CDR2 is YYNGEE. The collaborating institutions used their own protocols to collect whole blood in K2EDTA tubes. For TCRbeta analysis, collaborators shipped samples in one of three forms: frozen whole blood, isolated PBMCs, or DNA extracted from either of those sample types. Points on this clone: It has no known antigen specificity. Base quality data are lacking; no much larger clone is found one base away.

The immunoSEQ Assay, a bias-controlled multiplex PCR, was used to amplify TCRbeta CDR3 regions from genomic DNA. Concerning the study's data processing: The number of nucleated cells in each sample was estimated by amplification of reference gene primers within the assay. Sequence reads were collapsed and filtered to measure the absolute abundance of every unique TCRbeta CDR3 rearrangement. Productive Simpson clonality was computed per sample as the square root of Simpson's diversity index over productive rearrangements. In its TCRdb copy, this immuneACCESS table keeps in-frame sequences only and misses some clones. Where compared with another copy, unresolved V genes explain less than half of these, and the others have no known cause. D and trimming were read from the DNA, whereas the V and J calls and clone size are those reported in that table. Counted in this sample were around 130,000 clones; 85% to 90% of them appeared once. The ten largest clonotypes hold roughly 2.2% of the sample.

This sequence was found in a man between 65 and 85 years old with active COVID-19. The chain is made from TRBV9 and TRBJ2-7; 8 bases in the middle match TRBD2. Specimen: peripheral blood. The DNA sequence is TGTGCCAGCAGCGTCCGGGAGGGCCCCTACGAGCAGTACTTC. It specifies CASSVREGPYEQYF.